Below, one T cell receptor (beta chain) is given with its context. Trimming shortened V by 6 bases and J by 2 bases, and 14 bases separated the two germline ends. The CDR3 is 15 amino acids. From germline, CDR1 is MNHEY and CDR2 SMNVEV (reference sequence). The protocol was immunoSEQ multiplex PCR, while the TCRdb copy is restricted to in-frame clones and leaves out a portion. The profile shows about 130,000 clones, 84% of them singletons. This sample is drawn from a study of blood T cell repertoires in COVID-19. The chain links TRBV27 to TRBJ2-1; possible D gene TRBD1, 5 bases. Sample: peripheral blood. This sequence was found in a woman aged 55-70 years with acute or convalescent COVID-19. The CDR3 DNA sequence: TGTGCCAGCAGCCCCGGACACCAAACCTACAATGAGCAGTTCTTC. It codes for CASSPGHQTYNEQFF.